This T cell receptor (beta chain) was documented in a study of control samples from healthy donors and cancer patients. V was cut by 3 bases and J by 7 bases, with 16 bases left in between. This CDR3 comprises 15 residues. From germline, CDR1 is SGHRS and CDR2 YFSETQ. Method: immunoSEQ multiplex PCR; TCRdb's copy keeps in-frame clones and lacks some. The table has under 60,000 clones, around 94% seen once. The clonotype comes from a man under 40 in good health. The chain employs TRBV5-1 and TRBJ1-4, with D perhaps matching TRBD1 (5 bases). Sequenced input: blood. The CDR3 nucleotides read TGCGCCAGCAGCTCGACAGACTTTCACAGTGAAAAACTGTTTTTT. Translation: CASSSTDFHSEKLFF. Full variable domain (rest looked up from reference TRBV5-1 and TRBJ1-4): KAGVTQTPRYLIKTRGQQVTLSCSPISGHRSVSWYQQTPGQGLQFLFEYFSETQRNKGNFPGRFSGRQFSNSRSEMNVSTLELGDSALYLCASSSTDFHSEKLFFGSGTQLSVL.